The next 28 T cell receptor beta chains were all read from a single sample in a study of response to subunit inactivated influenza vaccine. TCRdb called the RT-PCR reads again in MiXCR, with one record for every CDR3 protein. The data hold 700,000 to 800,000 distinct CDR3 sequences, with about 18% observed a single time. The sequences come from PBMCs from blood, collected around 5 days after vaccination. Receptors were obtained from a man between 50 and 59 years old who received an inactivated influenza vaccine.

This clonotype was found a few times. The chain uses TRBV24-1 and TRBJ2-3; 7 nucleotides line up with TRBD1. The CDR3 spans 14 residues. The trim removed 4 bases at V and 4 bases at J, leaving 4 bases unmatched. The germline CDR1 and CDR2 sequences are KGHDR and SFDVKD. This CDR3 is CATSDTTGSDTQYF. In DNA, the CDR3 is TGTGCCACCAGTGACACGACAGGGTCAGATACGCAGTATTTT.

The gene calls are TRBV7-2 and TRBJ2-7; possible D gene TRBD2, 5 bases. In germline, CDR1 is SGHTA, CDR2 FQGNSA. Trimming took off 1 base at V and 4 bases at J, with 14 bases between the two ends. This CDR3 spans 15 amino acids. Here the CDR3 reads CASSLEVARSYEQYF. CDR3 nucleotides: TGTGCCAGCAGCTTAGAGGTAGCGAGAAGTTACGAGCAGTACTTC. The entire variable domain, with the rest obtained from reference TRBV7-2 and TRBJ2-7, is as follows: GAGVSQSPSNKVTEKGKDVELRCDPISGHTALYWYRQSLGQGLEFLIYFQGNSAPDKSGLPSDRFSAERTGGSVSTLTIQRTQQEDSAVYLCASSLEVARSYEQYFGPGTRLTVT.

CDR3 sequence reads: CSVEGAGRLSYNEQFF. The CDR3, as DNA: TGCAGCGTTGAAGGGGCAGGAAGACTCTCCTACAATGAGCAGTTCTTC. The J gene is TRBJ2-1, the V gene TRBV29-1; D is unresolved. Trimming stripped 1 base from V and 0 bases from J, with 13 bases between. Germline lookup yields CDR1 SQVTM and CDR2 ANQGSEA. The CDR3 has 16 residues.

CDR3 nucleotide sequence: TGCGCCAGCAGCCAAGAAGGAGGGGACAATGAGCAGTTCTTC. It is translated as CASSQEGGDNEQFF. This sequence joins TRBV4-3 and TRBJ2-1, with D perhaps matching TRBD2 (6 bases). The germline V gene has CDR1 LGHNA and CDR2 YSLEER. V was cut by 0 bases and J by 5 bases, with 8 bases left in between. The CDR3 length is 14 residues.

The chain combines TRBV10-3 with TRBJ1-2; D gene unclear. CDR1 and CDR2 (germline): ENHRY, SYGVKD. The CDR3 totals 14 residues. Trimming removed 7 bases from V and 7 bases from J, with 19 bases in between. The CDR3 coding sequence is TGTGCCATCAACCCGGATGTCAAACTCACTGGCTACACCTTC. This codes for CAINPDVKLTGYTF.

This clonotype was detected a few times. The CDR3 DNA follows: TGCAGTGCTATGAGCGGGTCGGGGCTACTCGAGCAGTACTTC. This encodes CSAMSGSGLLEQYF. The V gene is TRBV20-1, the J gene TRBJ2-7, with a weak D call TRBD2 (6 bases). This CDR3 has 14 amino acids. Trimming shortened V by 4 bases and J by 6 bases, and 19 bases separated the two germline ends. CDR1 is DFQATT, CDR2 SNEGSKA, per germline (reference sequence).

This chain links TRBV20-1 with TRBJ2-2; TRBD2 matches at 7 bases. CDR1 is DFQATT and CDR2 is SNEGSKA in the germline V gene (reference sequence). This CDR3 is built from 15 residues. V lost 5 bases and J lost 7; bases outside the gene matches: 13. The CDR3 bases are TGCAGTGCTTTTGCGGGGGTCGTTCTGGGCGGGGAGCTGTTTTTT. Translation gives CSAFAGVVLGGELFF.

The rearrangement uses TRBV6-5 and TRBJ1-5, with TRBD1 identical over 10 bases. J gave up 1 base and V 1 base, and 10 bases lay outside the gene matches. The CDR3 runs 19 residues. The germline gives CDR1 MNHEY, CDR2 SVGAGI. The CDR3 protein is CASSYYAGQGLSSNQPQHF. The CDR3 nucleotides read TGTGCCAGCAGTTACTATGCGGGACAGGGGCTAAGCAGCAATCAGCCCCAGCATTTT.

The sample holds a few counts of this clonotype. The chain carries TRBV7-7 and TRBJ2-5; 7 bases line up with TRBD2. The J segment lost 2 bases and the V segment lost 5 bases, leaving 8 bases of the junction unmatched. Germline CDR1 SSHAT, CDR2 FNYEAQ (reference sequence). The CDR3 length is 15 residues. CDR3 region: CASSQTGAGQETQYF. The DNA of the CDR3 is TGTGCCAGCAGCCAAACCGGAGCGGGACAAGAGACCCAGTACTTC.

A few counts support this clonotype. The gene calls are TRBV28 and TRBJ2-7; a possible D gene is TRBD2 (6 bases). The CDR3 covers 12 residues. Deletions cut 10 bases from V and 0 bases from J, with 10 bases between. The germline V gene encodes CDR1 MDHEN and CDR2 SYDVKM. The CDR3 reads CAIATSSYEQYF. The CDR3 nucleotides read TGTGCCATTGCGACTAGCTCCTACGAGCAGTACTTC. Combining the CDR3 with reference TRBV28 and TRBJ2-7 gives the whole variable domain DVKVTQSSRYLVKRTGEKVFLECVQDMDHENMFWYRQDPGLGLRLIYFSYDVKMKEKGDIPEGYSVSREKKERFSLILESASTNQTSMYLCAIATSSYEQYFGPGTRLTVT.

This clonotype turned up a few times. The chain employs TRBV18 and TRBJ2-5; TRBD1 is a possible D gene (5 bases). The germline V gene encodes CDR1 KGHSH and CDR2 LQKENI. The CDR3 extends over 15 amino acids. The V and J ends lost 3 bases and 2 bases respectively, with 13 bases between them. CDR3 in amino acids: CASSPAGPGQETQYF. CDR3 in DNA: TGTGCCAGCTCACCTGCAGGCCCAGGGCAAGAGACCCAGTACTTC.

This clonotype came up many times. CDR3 coding DNA: TGCAGCGTGACGGGACAGGGGGCTGGGACCCAGTACTTC. It translates to CSVTGQGAGTQYF. This chain links TRBV29-1 with TRBJ2-5; TRBD1 aligns across 12 bases. Germline V CDR1 and CDR2: SQVTM, ANQGSEA. J was trimmed by 7 bases and V by 6 bases; bases with no gene match: 6. The CDR3 is made up of 13 amino acids.

This clonotype has a handful of counts. V is TRBV7-3 and J is TRBJ2-7; 12 bases map to TRBD2. The V and J ends lost 6 bases and 10 bases, in that order; junction bases with no gene match: 7. The length of the CDR3 is 13 residues. Germline CDR1 is SGHTA and CDR2 is FQGTGA. The CDR3 here is CASSSSGRAPQYF. The CDR3 DNA sequence: TGTGCCAGCAGTTCTAGCGGGAGGGCCCCCCAGTACTTC.

The V gene is TRBV7-3, the J gene TRBJ2-2; 9 positions match TRBD2. The CDR3 extends over 16 amino acids. The V gene end was trimmed by 5 bases and the J gene end by 4 bases; junction bases not matched to a gene: 8. CDR1 is SGHTA, CDR2 FQGTGA, per germline. The CDR3 loop reads CASSASPSGTTGELFF. CDR3 in DNA: TGTGCCAGCAGCGCCAGCCCTAGCGGGACCACCGGGGAGCTGTTTTTT.

The chain couples TRBV6-1 to TRBJ2-4, with 8 bases fitting TRBD2. J was trimmed by 0 bases and V by 8 bases; bases with no gene match: 18. The germline V gene has CDR1 MNHNS and CDR2 SASEGT. This CDR3 region has 19 residues. CDR3 loop: CASPPRVAGKLLAKNIQYF. The CDR3 region has the DNA TGTGCCAGCCCTCCCAGGGTAGCGGGAAAACTTCTAGCCAAAAACATTCAGTACTTC.

This chain uses TRBV20-1 with TRBJ2-7; 7 bases are shared with TRBD2. CDR3 length equals 13 residues. CDR1 is DFQATT and CDR2 is SNEGSKA in the germline V gene (reference sequence). With V trimmed by 3 bases and J by 4 bases, 6 bases remained unmatched. CDR3 sequence reads: CSARTSPVYEQYF. The DNA for the CDR3 is TGCAGTGCTAGGACTAGCCCTGTTTACGAGCAGTACTTC.

The CDR3 sequence is CASSHLLANNEQFF. The DNA for the CDR3 is TGCGCCAGCAGCCACCTCCTCGCCAACAATGAGCAGTTCTTC. The chain recombines TRBV4-3 with TRBJ2-1, with D unresolved. The CDR3 contains 14 residues. The V end lost 3 bases, the J end lost 5 bases, and 11 bases lay between the germline ends. Looked up from germline, CDR1 is LGHNA and CDR2 is YSLEER.

This clonotype was seen only a few times. The chain joins TRBV24-1 to TRBJ2-5; TRBD1 aligns across 7 bases. Germline CDR1 is KGHDR and CDR2 is SFDVKD. The CDR3 loop spans 16 amino acids. With 7 bases clipped from V and 1 base from J, the junction kept 11 bases outside the gene matches. CDR3 in DNA: TGTGCCACCAGCCAAAGACAGGGTTCCCTCCAAGAGACCCAGTACTTC. It encodes CATSQRQGSLQETQYF.

The rearrangement uses TRBV9 and TRBJ2-1, with D perhaps TRBD2 (6 bases). With 6 bases removed from V and 8 bases from J, the gap between germline ends came to 15 bases. The CDR3 is 13 residues long. Germline assignment: CDR1 SGDLS and CDR2 YYNGEE. The CDR3 loop reads CASNLGEVDEQFF. CDR3 nucleotides: TGTGCCAGCAACCTGGGGGAGGTGGATGAGCAGTTCTTC.

This clonotype was observed many times. J is TRBJ2-1 and V is TRBV6-1; 7 bases are a match to TRBD2. Germline-derived CDR1 and CDR2 are MNHNS and SASEGT. V shed 5 bases, J shed 0 bases, and the junction held 4 bases outside the gene matches. There are 15 residues in the CDR3. This chain's CDR3 is CASSQGTNSYNEQFF. The CDR3 region has the DNA TGTGCCAGCAGTCAAGGGACTAACTCCTACAATGAGCAGTTCTTC.

The chain recombines TRBV15 with TRBJ2-5, with 8 nucleotides matching TRBD1. This CDR3 has 14 amino acids. Germline CDR1 LNHNV, CDR2 YYDKDF (reference sequence). With V trimmed by 0 bases and J by 7 bases, 4 bases remained unmatched. CDR3 bases: TGTGCCACCAGCAGAGATCCTGACAGGGGGACCCAGTACTTC. Translating it yields CATSRDPDRGTQYF.

This clonotype was recorded a few times. V usage is TRBV5-5 and J usage is TRBJ1-2; D might be TRBD1 (5 bases). The CDR3 is 15 amino acids. In germline, CDR1 is SGHKS, CDR2 YYEKEE (reference sequence). V lost 5 bases and J 0 bases, leaving 14 bases between the germline ends. CDR3 nucleotides: TGTGCCAGCAGTTCAAGTACAGGAGCTAACTATGGCTACACCTTC. Translated: CASSSSTGANYGYTF.

This clonotype appeared many times. The rearrangement links TRBV7-3 to TRBJ2-2; tentative D call: TRBD1 (6 bases). Germline CDR1 is SGHTA and CDR2 is FQGTGA. This CDR3 is built from 14 residues. V was shortened by 5 bases and J by 0 bases, with 7 bases between the two germline ends. The CDR3 region has the DNA TGTGCCAGCAGCCGGACAGCGAACACCGGGGAGCTGTTTTTT. Translating it yields CASSRTANTGELFF. The entire variable domain, with the rest obtained from reference TRBV7-3 and TRBJ2-2, is as follows: GAGVSQTPSNKVTEKGKYVELRCDPISGHTALYWYRQSLGQGPEFLIYFQGTGAADDSGLPNDRFFAVRPEGSVSTLKIQRTERGDSAVYLCASSRTANTGELFFGEGSRLTVL.

This chain connects TRBV5-4 to TRBJ2-1, with D unclear. V was pared by 0 bases and J by 0 bases, with 7 bases between. This CDR3 has 15 amino acids. Germline V gives CDR1 SGHNT, CDR2 YYREEE (reference sequence). The CDR3 DNA reads TGTGCCAGCAGCTTGGGCGAGAACTCCTACAATGAGCAGTTCTTC. Protein: CASSLGENSYNEQFF.

This sequence joins TRBV6-2 or TRBV6-3 and TRBJ2-1; perhaps TRBD1 as D (6 bases). V gave up 0 bases and J gave up 5 bases, with 14 bases separating them. The CDR3 loop spans 16 amino acids. From germline, CDR1 is MNHEY and CDR2 SVGEGT. The CDR3 sequence: CASSYSGQRIDNEQFF. CDR3 in DNA: TGTGCCAGCAGTTACTCTGGACAGAGAATAGACAATGAGCAGTTCTTC.

This rearrangement joins TRBV6-5 to TRBJ2-3, with 9 bases identical to TRBD2. CDR1 is MNHEY, CDR2 SVGAGI, per germline. V lost 2 bases and J lost 5; bases outside the gene matches: 8. This CDR3 spans 16 amino acids. CDR3 in amino acids: CASSYGAGGPLDTQYF. CDR3 nucleotide sequence: TGTGCCAGCAGTTACGGTGCGGGAGGGCCCTTAGATACGCAGTATTTT.

This sequence joins TRBV10-1 and TRBJ2-7, with 10 bases identical to TRBD1. J lost 7 bases, V lost 2 bases, and 5 bases had no gene match. This CDR3 region has 14 residues. Germline V CDR1 and CDR2: WNHNN, SYGVQD (reference sequence). For the CDR3, the DNA is TGCGCCAGCAGTGAGGCCGGGACAGGGGATGAGCAGTACTTC. It translates to CASSEAGTGDEQYF.

The CDR3 DNA is TGTGCCAGCAGTTTAAACGGCGATCAGCCCCAGCATTTT. This gives the protein CASSLNGDQPQHF. The chain has TRBV12-3 or TRBV12-4 and TRBJ1-5, with unresolved D. CDR3 length: 13 residues. V lost 2 bases, J lost 5 bases, and 7 bases lay in between.